This TCR beta chain was sequenced for a study of response to subunit inactivated influenza vaccine. Remarks on this clonotype: What it binds is not known.

TCRdb re-called the RT-PCR reads with MiXCR, one entry per CDR3 protein. The sample shows roughly 630,000 distinct CDR3 sequences, 11% to 15% of them seen only once. General study points: The authors proposed limited new T cell recruitment per seasonal influenza vaccination.

Sample: PBMCs from blood, taken 14 to 15 days before vaccination. The TCR was taken from a man in his fifties who received an inactivated influenza vaccine.

The CDR3 loop is CSARGAGPGNTIYF. CDR3 nucleotides: TGCAGTGCTAGAGGGGCGGGGCCGGGAAACACCATATATTTT. The V gene is TRBV20-1, the J gene TRBJ1-3; tentative D call: TRBD1 (5 bases). The CDR3 length is 14 residues. V was shortened by 1 base and J by 4 bases, with 11 bases between the two germline ends. The germline CDR1 and CDR2 sequences are DFQATT and SNEGSKA (reference sequence).